A selection of T cell receptor beta chains follows, all from one sample in a study of T cell responses to AZD1222 COVID-19 vaccine. Sequencing was performed with immunoSEQ multiplex PCR; in TCRdb, only in-frame clones are kept and a portion is missing. The sample lists 85,000 to 100,000 clones, roughly nine tenths seen once, with roughly 4% in the top ten. Sequences were derived from peripheral blood, sampled on day 0 of AZD1222 vaccination. These receptors all stem from an adult in good health. The CDR3 runs from the conserved cysteine through the conserved F or W. A D gene is named only where the DNA matches it firmly. Clone sizes are given selectively: once, few, many, or a class where the clone is expanded.

TRBJ2-1	.	TRBD2	TRBV3-1/TRBV3-2	TGTGCCAGCAGCCAAGATAGACTAGCGGGGACTGAGCAGTTCTTC	CASSQDRLAGTEQFF
TRBJ2-7	.	.	TRBV6-6	TGTGCCAGCAGTTACGGCGGGACAGATTTCTACGAGCAGTACTTC	CASSYGGTDFYEQYF
TRBJ2-7	.	TRBD1	TRBV6-5	TGTGCCAGCACAAGGGCCGGGACAGGGGCGGGCGAGCAGTACTTC	CASTRAGTGAGEQYF
TRBJ1-5	.	.	TRBV15	TGTGCCACCAGCAGTTCCTTAAAGGTACGGAGCAATCAGCCCCAGCATTTT	CATSSSLKVRSNQPQHF
TRBJ2-3	.	.	TRBV6-5	TGTGCCAGCAGTTACTCGAGTGGAGCGAGCACAGATACGCAGTATTTT	CASSYSSGASTDTQYF
TRBJ2-1	.	.	TRBV15	TGTGCCACCAGCAGCCGGGGGTTGAGTGAGCAGTTCTTC	CATSSRGLSEQFF
TRBJ1-2	.	.	TRBV29-1	TGCAGCGTTGTCTTAGGGAGGTATGGCTACACCTTC	CSVVLGRYGYTF
TRBJ1-2	.	.	TRBV29-1	TGCAGCGGGGAGGACAGAAACTATGGCTACACCTTC	CSGEDRNYGYTF
TRBJ2-7	.	.	TRBV18	TGTGCCAGCTCACATGGATGGGCCACCGAGCAGTACTTC	CASSHGWATEQYF
TRBJ1-5	.	.	TRBV19	TGTGCCAGTAGTATGGGGCGGCGGGATAGCAATCAGCCCCAGCATTTT	CASSMGRRDSNQPQHF
TRBJ2-3	.	TRBD2	TRBV7-2	TGTGCCAGCAGCTTCAGACTAGCGGGGGGCCTCACAGATACGCAGTATTTT	CASSFRLAGGLTDTQYF
TRBJ1-2	once	.	TRBV20-1	TGCAGTGCTAGAGCTAGTCGGGGCTACACCTTC	CSARASRGYTF
TRBJ1-4	.	.	TRBV28	TGTGCCAGCAGTTGGAGGCCGATCTTCTGGACAATTACAACTAATGAAAAACTGTTTTTT	CASSWRPIFWTITTNEKLFF
TRBJ1-4	.	.	TRBV19	TGTGCCAGTAGCTACCGGAGGAGGGATGAAAAACTGTTTTTT	CASSYRRRDEKLFF
TRBJ2-1	.	TRBD1	TRBV5-4	TGTGCCAGCAGCCACCTACAGGGGGCAGACCTATACAATGAGCAGTTCTTC	CASSHLQGADLYNEQFF
TRBJ1-2	.	.	TRBV10-3	TGTGCCATCTGGGGCAGGCGGGGGGAGGACTACGACTATGGCTACACCTTC	CAIWGRRGEDYDYGYTF
TRBJ1-1	.	.	TRBV6-5	TGTGCCAGCAGTTACCCAACGGGGGCTGAAGCTTTCTTT	CASSYPTGAEAFF
TRBJ1-2	.	.	TRBV21-1	TGTGCCAGCAGCAAAAGCATGGTCAGGTGGAACTATGGCTACACCTTC	CASSKSMVRWNYGYTF
TRBJ1-4	.	.	TRBV5-5	TGTGCCAGCAGCTGGGACGGAGAAAAACTGTTTTTT	CASSWDGEKLFF
TRBJ1-6	once	.	TRBV5-6	TGTGCCAGCAGCTTGGACGGGACTCGGGTTAATTCACCCCTCCACTTT	CASSLDGTRVNSPLHF
TRBJ1-2	.	.	TRBV5-5	TGTGCCAGCAGCTTGGCTGGGGGGAGTTGGTATGGCTACACCTTC	CASSLAGGSWYGYTF
TRBJ2-5	.	.	TRBV2	TGTGCCAGCTCGGCCCTCCAAGAGACCCAGTACTTC	CASSALQETQYF
TRBJ1-1	.	TRBD1	TRBV19	TGTGCCAGTAGTATAGCGGGGACAGTAACCGAAGCTTTCTTT	CASSIAGTVTEAFF
TRBJ1-4	.	.	TRBV5-1	TGCGCCAGCAGCTTGGGAGGTTGGGCAGGTAGTGTCGAAAAACTGTTTTTT	CASSLGGWAGSVEKLFF
TRBJ2-3	.	.	TRBV9	TGTGCCAGCAGCCCCCGACAGCCTAGCACAGATACGCAGTATTTT	CASSPRQPSTDTQYF
TRBJ1-4	.	TRBD1	TRBV6-5	TGTGCCAGCAGCCGGGACAGCCTTAATGAAAAACTGTTTTTT	CASSRDSLNEKLFF
TRBJ2-3	.	.	TRBV5-1	TGCGCCAGCAGCCCCCGCCTATCCACAGATACGCAGTATTTT	CASSPRLSTDTQYF
TRBJ2-3	once	.	TRBV10-1	TGCGCCAGCAGTGTTCGGGGGCGAGGAGATACGCAGTATTTT	CASSVRGRGDTQYF
TRBJ2-3	.	TRBD2	TRBV5-1	TGCGCCAGCAGCTTGGGACTAGCGGGGGGGACAGATACGCAGTATTTT	CASSLGLAGGTDTQYF
TRBJ1-2	.	TRBD1	TRBV28	TGTGCCAGCAGTCCGGACAGGCGGGATTATGGCTACACCTTC	CASSPDRRDYGYTF
TRBJ2-2	.	.	TRBV6-6	TGTGCCAGCAGTTACGGAGCCAACACCGGGGAGCTGTTTTTT	CASSYGANTGELFF
TRBJ2-7	once	.	TRBV11-2	TGTGCCAGCAGCTTAGAGGCCGGACCGATCTACGAGCAGTACTTC	CASSLEAGPIYEQYF
TRBJ2-1	.	.	TRBV6-2/TRBV6-3	TGTGCCAGCAGTTTCGTTGGGTTCAATGAGCAGTTCTTC	CASSFVGFNEQFF
TRBJ1-1	.	.	TRBV28	TGTGCCAGCAGTTTTCCGGGGTCTCGGGCTTTCTTT	CASSFPGSRAFF
TRBJ1-2	.	.	TRBV12-3/TRBV12-4	TGTGCCAGCAGTTTTTCGGGGGCGAATGGCTACACCTTC	CASSFSGANGYTF
TRBJ2-7	.	.	TRBV4-1	TGCGCCAGCAGCCTCCAACCAGGGGTAATCTCCTACGAGCAGTACTTC	CASSLQPGVISYEQYF
TRBJ2-3	.	TRBD1	TRBV6-4	TGTGCCAGCTCTGATACTCGACAGGGCGCAGATACGCAGTATTTT	CASSDTRQGADTQYF
TRBJ1-2	.	TRBD1	TRBV12-3/TRBV12-4	TGTGCCAGCAGTCCAACAGGGGTGTACGGCTACACCTTC	CASSPTGVYGYTF
TRBJ2-5	once	.	TRBV27	TGTGCCAGCAGTTTATCATGGCTAGACAAAGAGACCCAGTACTTC	CASSLSWLDKETQYF